Listed below are T cell receptor beta chains from one sample, sequenced in a study of follicular helper T cells after annual influenza vaccination. Profiling relied on immunoSEQ multiplex PCR, and the TCRdb table lists in-frame clones only, not all of them. The sample shows about 6,800 clones, roughly 78% of them seen only once. The sample consisted of CXCR5- memory CD4+ T cells sorted from blood, taken 7 days after influenza vaccination. The receptors derive from an adult who received the influenza vaccine. CDR3s include the opening cysteine and the closing phenylalanine or tryptophan. D genes are given only for firm matches. Rows give clone size only sometimes, using once, few, many, or a class for an expanded clone.

d_call,j_call,clone_size,v_call,cdr3_nt,cdr3_aa
TRBD1,TRBJ2-7,.,TRBV10-3,TGTGCCATCAGCGGACAGGGGGGCTCCTACGAGCAGTACTTC,CAISGQGGSYEQYF
.,TRBJ2-2,.,TRBV10-1,TGCGCCAGCAGCCCTAGAGGGGGCCGCGGGGCGAACACCGGGGAGCTGTTTTTT,CASSPRGGRGANTGELFF
.,TRBJ2-3,.,TRBV6-5,TGTGCCAGCAGTTACGTCGGGGGAGGTAGGGATACGCAGTATTTT,CASSYVGGGRDTQYF
TRBD1,TRBJ2-5,.,TRBV19,TGTGCCAGTAGTATAGGGGGACAGGAGGAGACCCAGTACTTC,CASSIGGQEETQYF
.,TRBJ2-7,once,TRBV7-2,TGTGCCAGCAGCTTAGCGCAGGCCGGCTTGGGGGAGCAGTACTTC,CASSLAQAGLGEQYF
TRBD1,TRBJ1-3,.,TRBV11-2,TGTGCCAGCAGCAGCGGGACAGGGGGGAACACCATATATTTT,CASSSGTGGNTIYF
TRBD1,TRBJ1-5,few,TRBV7-2,TGTGCCAGCAGCTTAGTCGGTGGGGGACAGGGTAATCAGCCCCAGCATTTT,CASSLVGGGQGNQPQHF
.,TRBJ2-2,once,TRBV11-3,TGTGCCAGCAGCTTAGACGGATCCGGGGAGCTGTTTTTT,CASSLDGSGELFF
.,TRBJ2-6,.,TRBV6-1,TGTGCCAGCATATCGGACGGCTCTGGGGCCAACGTCCTGACTTTC,CASISDGSGANVLTF
TRBD1,TRBJ2-7,.,TRBV7-4,TGTGCCAGCAGCTTGGAGACAGGGGGGGACCACGAGCAGTACTTC,CASSLETGGDHEQYF
.,TRBJ1-2,.,TRBV5-1,TGCGCCAGCAGCTTGGCCGGGGACACAGCTAACTATGGCTACACCTTC,CASSLAGDTANYGYTF
TRBD2,TRBJ2-3,once,TRBV6-5,TGTGCCAGCAGTTACCTGACTAGCGGGCGCACAGATACGCAGTATTTT,CASSYLTSGRTDTQYF
TRBD1,TRBJ2-5,.,TRBV29-1,TGCAGCGGAAGCACAGGGGGTGGGGAGACCCAGTACTTC,CSGSTGGGETQYF
.,TRBJ1-2,.,TRBV20-1,TGCAGTGCTGGACAAGCCGCTAGGCCCACCTTC,CSAGQAARPTF
.,TRBJ1-1,.,TRBV4-2,TGTGCCAGCAGCCCTATCGGAGGGGGGCCCACTGAAGCTTTCTTT,CASSPIGGGPTEAFF
.,TRBJ2-2,.,TRBV18,TGTGCCAGCTCACCAAGGACCGGGGAGCTGTTTTTT,CASSPRTGELFF
TRBD2,TRBJ2-3,.,TRBV5-1,TGCGCCAGCAGCTTGGGACTAGCGGGGGGTAGCACAGATACGCAGTATTTT,CASSLGLAGGSTDTQYF
.,TRBJ1-6,few,TRBV6-1,TGTGCCAGCATGGGGGCGTATAATTCACCCCTCCACTTT,CASMGAYNSPLHF
.,TRBJ1-1,.,TRBV19,TGTGCCAGTACCAATCGGGCAGTGAACACTGAAGCTTTCTTT,CASTNRAVNTEAFF
.,TRBJ2-3,.,TRBV9,TGTGCCAGCAGCCCGAGGACCTACCCCTCTACGCAGTATTTT,CASSPRTYPSTQYF
TRBD1,TRBJ2-1,.,TRBV7-3,TGTGCCAGCAGCTACGGGACAGGGTCTGGCCAAGGGCAGTTCTTC,CASSYGTGSGQGQFF
.,TRBJ2-5,.,TRBV25-1,TGTGCCAGCACGTTGGGGGGACTAGAGACCCAGTACTTC,CASTLGGLETQYF
TRBD1,TRBJ1-1,.,TRBV7-8,TGTGCCAGCAGCCTAAGGGACAGGGTGAACACTGAAGCTTTCTTT,CASSLRDRVNTEAFF
.,TRBJ1-2,.,TRBV7-8,TGTGCCAGCAGCAGACGGGCGCAAACTGGCTACACCTTC,CASSRRAQTGYTF
TRBD2,TRBJ2-1,.,TRBV7-9,TGTGCCAGCAGCCGGGGGGCCAGCGGGGGGCAACCCCCCAATGAGCAGTTCTTC,CASSRGASGGQPPNEQFF
TRBD2,TRBJ2-3,few,TRBV19,TGTGCCAGTAGTACAACTAGCGGCGGATCAGATACGCAGTATTTT,CASSTTSGGSDTQYF
.,TRBJ2-5,.,TRBV7-9,TGTGCCAGCAGCTTAGGGATCCAAGAGACCCAGTACTTC,CASSLGIQETQYF
.,TRBJ2-5,.,TRBV19,TGTGCCAGTAGTATATTTCAACAGCCGGAGACCCAGTACTTC,CASSIFQQPETQYF
.,TRBJ1-1,.,TRBV28,TGTGCCACCAGCGGAGCTTTCTTT,CATSGAFF
.,TRBJ1-6,.,TRBV5-1,TGCGCCAGCAGCTTGACTCGGGACGGGGATTCACCCCTCCACTTT,CASSLTRDGDSPLHF
TRBD1,TRBJ2-7,.,TRBV5-1,TGCGCCAGCAGCTTGAATCCAGGGGGATTTTACGAGCAGTACTTC,CASSLNPGGFYEQYF
.,TRBJ2-7,few,TRBV6-1,TGTGCCAGCAGTGAAGCGGGTGGGGTCTACGAGCAGTACTTC,CASSEAGGVYEQYF
TRBD1,TRBJ1-4,.,TRBV18,TGTGCCAGCTCATCACAGGGGGCGCGGGATGAAAAACTGTTTTTT,CASSSQGARDEKLFF
TRBD1,TRBJ1-2,.,TRBV6-6,TGTGCCAGCAGCCCCCCGACAGGGCCGTGGGGCTACACCTTC,CASSPPTGPWGYTF
.,TRBJ1-4,.,TRBV7-2,TGTGCCAGCAGTATTGGGGGGTCTGGTAATGAAAAACTGTTTTTT,CASSIGGSGNEKLFF
TRBD1,TRBJ2-7,.,TRBV7-2,TGTGCCAGCAGCCCCTCCTTAGGACAGGGAAACGAGCAGTACTTC,CASSPSLGQGNEQYF
.,TRBJ1-5,few,TRBV6-6,TGTGCCAGCAGCCTAGACAGCCAGCCCCAGCATTTT,CASSLDSQPQHF
.,TRBJ1-1,few,TRBV5-1,TGCGCCAGCAGCTCACAGTTAAACACTGAAGCTTTCTTT,CASSSQLNTEAFF
TRBD1,TRBJ2-7,.,TRBV4-3,TGCGCCAGCAGCCCGACGAGGACAGGGGCCTACGAGCAGTACTTC,CASSPTRTGAYEQYF
.,TRBJ2-1,.,TRBV20-1,TGCAGTGCTAGAGGAAAATATGAGCAGTTCTTC,CSARGKYEQFF
TRBD1,TRBJ1-1,.,TRBV30,TGTGCCTGGAGTCGACTCGGACAGGAGAACACTGAAGCTTTCTTT,CAWSRLGQENTEAFF
.,TRBJ1-1,.,TRBV19,TGTGCCAGTAGGCTACGGGACGAAATTTTGAACACTGAAGCTTTCTTT,CASRLRDEILNTEAFF